The T cell receptor (beta chain) under discussion was sequenced for a study of shared clonotypes between healthy human individuals. Study-wide context: Donor composition was two women and a few men, aged 18 to 49.

Whole-study results and caveats: Non-shared clonotypes showed lower generation probabilities than clonotypes common to all four donors. Some naive CD4 clonotypes, roughly 4.7%, turned up in common across several donors.

CD45RO negativity and positive selection for CCR7 defined naive CD8 cells, a population that excluded terminally differentiated effector memory CD45RA+ cells. Clones were read by immunoSEQ multiplex PCR, and TCRdb kept only the in-frame ones, dropping some. The sample includes roughly 2.1 million clones, about 92% of them seen just once. This CDR3 is 13 amino acids long. Per germline, CDR1 SGHKS and CDR2 YYEKEE (reference sequence). Trimming took off 3 bases at V and 6 bases at J, with 13 bases between the two ends. For this clone: The antigen remains undetermined.

This rearrangement joins TRBV5-5 to TRBJ2-7; no reliable D call. Material: naive CD8+ T cells from PBMCs. This TCR was sampled from a man between 18 and 29 years old in good health. Some clones in this sample may be carry-over from other donors' samples. The CDR3 bases are TGTGCCAGCAGCTCAAAGAGTACCGCCGAGCAGTACTTC. Residues: CASSSKSTAEQYF.